This T cell receptor (beta chain) was captured by sequencing in a study of shared clonotypes between healthy human individuals. Turning to the study itself: Researchers drew samples from two women and a few men aged 18 to 49.

TCRdb's table, derived via immunoSEQ multiplex PCR, lists solely in-frame clones and lacks some. The data hold some 2,000,000 clones, with 85% to 95% observed a single time. As regards this clone: The sample contains more than one DNA sequence encoding this CDR3.

The CDR3 covers 13 residues. The V and J ends lost 6 bases and 7 bases respectively, with 13 bases between them. Germline V gives CDR1 MDHEN, CDR2 SYDVKM. The CD4+ fraction was divided into a CD45RA+ naive subset and a CD45RA-negative memory subset. The sequencing sample was made of naive CD4+ T cells sorted from blood. Subset defined: CD45RA+ positively selected. This clonotype was sampled from a man between 18 and 29 years old in good health. This chain connects TRBV28 to TRBJ1-5, with D hard to call. This chain's CDR3 is CASSGKAVQPQHF. As DNA, the CDR3 is TGTGCCAGCAGCGGGAAAGCGGTCCAGCCCCAGCATTTT.